Presented here are 30 T cell receptor beta chains from one specimen sequenced in a study of T-cell memory formation after mild COVID-19. TCRdb ran MiXCR on the 5' RACE reads and lists one entry per CDR3 protein. The sample lists 190,000 or so distinct CDR3 sequences, about 21% seen once, with about 23% in the top ten. Source material: PBMCs or a T cell subset sorted from them (not recorded which). The receptors originated from an adult woman who had mild COVID-19 (a few samples of this study predate the infection). Cell type and time point are not known.

J is TRBJ1-2 and V is TRBV2; D is possibly TRBD1 (6 bases). V lost 6 bases, J lost 8 bases, and 19 bases lay in between. Germline V gene data show CDR1 as SNHLY and CDR2 as FYNNEI. The CDR3 sequence is 14 residues long. CDR3 sequence (DNA): TGTGCCAGCAGCGAGAAAAGGGGGACTCGAGGCTACACCTTC. It is translated as CASSEKRGTRGYTF. Looking up the rest from reference TRBV2 and TRBJ1-2 gives the full variable domain: EPEVTQTPSHQVTQMGQEVILRCVPISNHLYFYWYRQILGQKVEFLVSFYNNEISEKSEIFDDQFSVERPDGSNFTLKIRSTKLEDSAMYFCASSEKRGTRGYTFGSGTRLTVV.

The chain has TRBV5-1 and TRBJ1-2, with 8 bases identical to TRBD1. There are 17 residues in the CDR3. The V gene's germline CDR1 is SGHRS and CDR2 YFSETQ. Trimming cost V 4 bases and J 4 bases; bases outside gene matches: 15. CDR3 sequence: CASSLFQQGDYPYGYTF. CDR3 DNA sequence: TGCGCCAGCAGCCTATTCCAACAGGGGGACTATCCCTATGGCTACACCTTC.

This chain uses TRBV7-9 with TRBJ2-1, with D perhaps matching TRBD2 (6 bases). Per the germline V gene, CDR1 is SEHNR and CDR2 is FQNEAQ (reference sequence). The CDR3 is 17 amino acids. The V end was cut by 5 bases, the J end by 3 bases, with 20 bases between. The CDR3 reads CASSRLDSGGDYNEQFF. In nucleotides, the CDR3 is TGTGCCAGCAGCCGTCTCGATAGCGGTGGGGACTACAATGAGCAGTTCTTC.

This clonotype has more than one count but fewer than ten. The chain joins TRBV4-1 to TRBJ2-1; the match to TRBD1 covers 8 bases. The J segment lost 4 bases and the V segment lost 4 bases, leaving 6 bases of the junction unmatched. This CDR3 is 15 amino acids long. Germline assignment: CDR1 MGHRA and CDR2 YSYEKL. In DNA form, the CDR3 reads TGCGCCAGCAGCCCCGGACAGGGTGGATACAATGAGCAGTTCTTC. It is translated as CASSPGQGGYNEQFF.

This clonotype has just a few counts. This chain links TRBV7-9 with TRBJ2-1; tentative D call: TRBD1 (6 bases). CDR1 SEHNR and CDR2 FQNEAQ come from the germline V gene (reference sequence). Trimming shortened V by 5 bases and J by 8 bases, and 16 bases separated the two germline ends. The CDR3 is made up of 14 amino acids. CDR3 in DNA: TGTGCCAGCAGCACCTGGACAGAGGCCGATGAGCAGTTCTTC. It is translated as CASSTWTEADEQFF.

The V and J genes are TRBV29-1 and TRBJ2-5; a weak D match, TRBD2 (7 bases). Per germline, CDR1 SQVTM and CDR2 ANQGSEA. The CDR3 is made up of 15 amino acids. V lost 1 base and J lost 4, with 16 bases in between. CDR3 nucleotide sequence: TGCAGCGTTGAAGGGGGGCTAGCGGCGGCAGAGACCCAGTACTTC. It translates to CSVEGGLAAAETQYF.

This chain links TRBV6-2 or TRBV6-3 with TRBJ2-1, with D possibly called TRBD1 or TRBD2 (6 bases each). Germline V gene lookup returns CDR1 MNHEY and CDR2 SVGEGT. With 6 bases removed from V and 9 bases from J, the gap between germline ends came to 24 bases. The CDR3 covers 16 residues. The CDR3 is CASRDRLEALDLEQFF. Here the CDR3 DNA reads TGTGCCAGCAGGGACAGACTAGAAGCGTTAGACCTTGAGCAGTTCTTC.

This clonotype has just one count. This sequence joins TRBV9 and TRBJ2-1; D perhaps matches TRBD2 (6 bases). Germline V gives CDR1 SGDLS, CDR2 YYNGEE. The CDR3 extends over 14 amino acids. With 4 bases removed from V and 9 bases from J, the gap between germline ends came to 17 bases. CDR3 sequence reads: CASSPEAGYAEQFF. The CDR3 DNA sequence: TGTGCCAGCAGCCCCGAGGCGGGGTATGCTGAGCAGTTCTTC.

This chain connects TRBV5-1 to TRBJ1-1; D is unresolved. V was clipped by 0 bases and J by 8 bases, with 8 bases between them. Germline-derived CDR1 and CDR2 are SGHRS and YFSETQ. The CDR3 sequence is 12 residues long. This CDR3 reads CASSLEEGEAFF. CDR3 in DNA: TGCGCCAGCAGCTTGGAAGAGGGAGAAGCTTTCTTT.

This clonotype has more than one count but fewer than ten. CDR3 nucleotides: TGTGCCAGCAGCCAGGACGCAGGTGGTGAGCAGTTCTTC. Protein: CASSQDAGGEQFF. The chain combines TRBV5-4 with TRBJ2-1; D gene uncertain. This CDR3 has 13 residues. In germline, CDR1 is SGHNT, CDR2 YYREEE (reference sequence). Trimming took 4 bases from V and 9 from J, leaving 14 bases between them. Full variable domain (rest looked up from reference TRBV5-4 and TRBJ2-1): ETGVTQSPTHLIKTRGQQVTLRCSSQSGHNTVSWYQQALGQGPQFIFQYYREEENGRGNFPPRFSGLQFPNYSSELNVNALELDDSALYLCASSQDAGGEQFFGPGTRLTVL.

This clonotype came up a few times. The rearrangement joins TRBV9 to TRBJ2-3; D not resolved. The V gene's germline CDR1 is SGDLS and CDR2 YYNGEE. V gave up 3 bases and J gave up 5 bases, with 19 bases separating them. The CDR3 extends over 16 amino acids. CDR3 sequence reads: CASSAPVWTVRDTQYF. For the CDR3, the DNA is TGTGCCAGCAGCGCCCCAGTTTGGACCGTCCGAGATACGCAGTATTTT.

This clonotype was seen only a few times. The chain is built from TRBV15 and TRBJ2-6, with 10 positions matching TRBD1. CDR1 is LNHNV, CDR2 YYDKDF, per germline (reference sequence). V lost 5 bases, J lost 4 bases, and 11 bases stayed unmatched. The CDR3 extends over 18 amino acids. This chain's CDR3 is CATSFRPGQGPGANVLTF. DNA of the CDR3: TGTGCCACCAGCTTCCGCCCGGGACAGGGGCCCGGGGCCAACGTCCTGACTTTC.

This clonotype was found many times. This chain links TRBV5-1 with TRBJ2-7; weak D call: TRBD1 (6 bases). V dropped 0 bases and J dropped 4 bases, with 11 bases sitting between them. This CDR3 has 14 amino acids. Germline V lookup: CDR1 SGHRS, CDR2 YFSETQ. CDR3 region: CASSLAGQFYEQYF. In DNA, the CDR3 is TGCGCCAGCAGCTTGGCCGGACAGTTTTACGAGCAGTACTTC.

About this clonotype itself: This clone may be a read error of a much larger clone one base away. The chain uses TRBV5-1 and TRBJ1-1, with D unresolved. The V end was cut by 3 bases, the J end by 6 bases, with 9 bases between. The CDR3 is 12 residues long. The germline CDR1 and CDR2 sequences are SGHRS and YFSETQ. The CDR3 is CASSWEGAEAFF. For the CDR3, the DNA is TGCGCCAGCAGCTGGGAAGGCGCTGAAGCTTTCTTT.

V and J are TRBV4-1 and TRBJ2-7; D not resolved. Trimming took off 0 bases at V and 5 bases at J, with 2 bases between the two ends. CDR3 length: 11 amino acids. Germline CDR1 MGHRA, CDR2 YSYEKL. Written as DNA, the CDR3 is TGCGCCAGCAGCCAAGAAGACGAGCAGTACTTC. Translating gives CASSQEDEQYF.

This clonotype turned up a few times. CDR3 in DNA: TGTGCCAGCAGAAGGACAGAGACCAGCTCCTACGAGCAGTACTTC. Amino acids: CASRRTETSSYEQYF. The chain is built from TRBV7-8 and TRBJ2-7; D may be TRBD1 (6 bases). The germline CDR1 and CDR2 sequences are SGHVS and FQNEAQ. The V end lost 6 bases, the J end lost 0 bases, and 15 bases lay between the germline ends. The CDR3 loop spans 15 amino acids.

This clonotype was seen more than once but under ten times. V gene TRBV9 combines with J gene TRBJ2-1; D is possibly TRBD1 or TRBD2 (5 bases each). V lost 3 bases and J lost 3, with 16 bases in between. CDR1 and CDR2 from the germline V gene are SGDLS and YYNGEE. This CDR3 is 16 amino acids long. CDR3 coding DNA: TGTGCCAGCAGCGATACTGGGACGTCCGGCTACAATGAGCAGTTCTTC. Amino acid sequence: CASSDTGTSGYNEQFF.

The chain carries TRBV11-2 and TRBJ2-1; the D gene is possibly TRBD2 (5 bases). The CDR3 sequence is 11 residues long. Germline V CDR1 and CDR2: SGHAT, FQNNGV. V shed 10 bases and J shed 6 bases, with 10 bases lying between them. The CDR3: CAIQRFNEQFF. Written as DNA, the CDR3 is TGTGCCATCCAGCGGTTCAATGAGCAGTTCTTC. The full variable domain, with the rest looked up from reference TRBV11-2 and TRBJ2-1, is EAGVAQSPRYKIIEKRQSVAFWCNPISGHATLYWYQQILGQGPKLLIQFQNNGVVDDSQLPKDRFSAERLKGVDSTLKIQPAKLEDSAVYLCAIQRFNEQFFGPGTRLTVL.

This clonotype was detected only a few times. The rearrangement uses TRBV9 and TRBJ2-2; D not certain. CDR1 is SGDLS and CDR2 is YYNGEE in the germline V gene. The CDR3 loop spans 14 amino acids. The V gene lost 1 base and the J gene lost 8 bases, with 12 bases spanning the gap. CDR3 loop: CASSVWLSGGELFF. The CDR3 nucleotides are TGTGCCAGCAGCGTATGGCTATCCGGAGGGGAGCTGTTTTTT.

The gene calls are TRBV12-3 or TRBV12-4 and TRBJ1-3, with 8 bases that match TRBD1. The J segment lost 2 bases and the V segment lost 9 bases, leaving 6 bases of the junction unmatched. This CDR3 region has 14 residues. DNA for the CDR3: TGTGCCAGTCAGGGGGCTGGCCCTGGAAACACCATATATTTT. Protein product: CASQGAGPGNTIYF.

Only a few counts were recorded for this clonotype. V gene TRBV15 combines with J gene TRBJ2-5; tentatively, D is TRBD2 (5 bases). CDR3 size: 15 residues. CDR1 is LNHNV, CDR2 YYDKDF, per germline (reference sequence). Trimming took 2 bases from V and 2 from J, leaving 12 bases between them. The CDR3 DNA reads as TGTGCCACCAGCAGAACTAGAGGGCTTCAAGAGACCCAGTACTTC. Its protein product is CATSRTRGLQETQYF. The full variable domain, in which reference TRBV15 and TRBJ2-5 provide the parts outside the CDR3, is DAMVIQNPRYQVTQFGKPVTLSCSQTLNHNVMYWYQQKSSQAPKLLFHYYDKDFNNEADTPDNFQSRRPNTSFCFLDIRSPGLGDTAMYLCATSRTRGLQETQYFGPGTRLLVL.

The rearrangement uses TRBV12-3 or TRBV12-4 and TRBJ1-5; D unclear. V lost 6 bases to trimming and J lost 5 bases, with 11 bases between them. This CDR3 is 13 amino acids long. The CDR3 reads CASSRYLHQPQHF. The CDR3 DNA follows: TGTGCCAGCAGCCGATACCTACATCAGCCCCAGCATTTT.

The chain combines TRBV7-9 with TRBJ2-1; D gene unclear. Trimming left V 3 bases short and J 7 bases short, with 10 bases between. CDR3 length: 13 residues. Germline V gives CDR1 SEHNR, CDR2 FQNEAQ (reference sequence). CDR3 bases: TGTGCCAGCAGCTTTTCCCACCCAAATGAGCAGTTCTTC. Translated, it gives CASSFSHPNEQFF.

The gene calls are TRBV12-3 or TRBV12-4 and TRBJ2-2; D perhaps matches TRBD2 (6 bases). CDR3 length: 14 residues. Trimming took 9 bases from V and 0 from J, leaving 11 bases between them. CDR3 in amino acids: CASLAVPNTGELFF. The CDR3 region has the DNA TGTGCCAGTTTAGCGGTCCCGAACACCGGGGAGCTGTTTTTT.

The DNA of the CDR3 is TGCAGTGCTAGGATTCCGGCCAGGGGATTTTACAATGAGCAGTTCTTC. Amino acid sequence: CSARIPARGFYNEQFF. The chain has TRBV20-1 and TRBJ2-1; a weak D match, TRBD1 (6 bases). Per the germline V gene, CDR1 is DFQATT and CDR2 is SNEGSKA (reference sequence). Trimming pared 3 bases from V and 4 bases from J, leaving 19 bases between. The CDR3 loop spans 16 amino acids.

CDR3 nucleotide sequence: TGTGCCATCAGTGAGTTAGTAGAGGGGGGCAGCGAGCAGTACTTC. Its protein product is CAISELVEGGSEQYF. The V and J genes are TRBV10-3 and TRBJ2-7, with D perhaps matching TRBD1 or TRBD2 (6 bases each). This CDR3 region has 15 residues. Between the trimmed V and J ends, which lost 1 base and 6 bases, there was a span of 16 bases. Germline V lookup: CDR1 ENHRY, CDR2 SYGVKD.

This clonotype came up a few times. This chain links TRBV5-6 with TRBJ1-1; TRBD1 is a possible D gene (6 bases). This CDR3 is built from 13 residues. Trimming cost V 3 bases and J 9 bases, with 15 bases left between them. The germline V gene encodes CDR1 SGHDT and CDR2 YYEEEE. The CDR3 region is CASSSSLRGQAFF. The CDR3 bases are TGTGCCAGCAGCTCCAGTCTCAGGGGACAAGCTTTCTTT.

The chain is built from TRBV12-3 or TRBV12-4 and TRBJ2-3; 9 bases are shared with TRBD2. The CDR3 spans 16 residues. V gave up 0 bases and J gave up 3 bases; unmatched junction bases: 4. CDR3 residues: CASSLATSGRTDTQYF. The DNA for the CDR3 is TGTGCCAGCAGTTTAGCTACTAGCGGGCGGACAGATACGCAGTATTTT.

This clonotype was recorded many times. This sequence joins TRBV12-3 or TRBV12-4 and TRBJ1-1, with 9 bases that match TRBD1. The CDR3 is made up of 13 amino acids. The V gene end was trimmed by 6 bases and the J gene end by 1 base; junction bases not matched to a gene: 0. As DNA, the CDR3 is TGTGCCAGCAGGGGACAGGGGAACACTGAAGCTTTCTTT. Protein product: CASRGQGNTEAFF.

This clonotype was detected a few times. The J gene is TRBJ2-1, the V gene TRBV9; D tentatively fits TRBD1 or TRBD2 (5 bases each). The CDR3 runs to 13 residues. Germline CDR1 reads SGDLS; CDR2 reads YYNGEE. The germline V and J ends were trimmed by 6 bases and 6 bases, with 13 bases remaining between them. The DNA of the CDR3 is TGTGCCAGCACCGGGGTAGGGGCCAATGAGCAGTTCTTC. Translated, it gives CASTGVGANEQFF.